This entry lists 5 T cell receptor beta chains sequenced from one sample in a study of OX40 agonist ivuxolimab in advanced cancers. Clones were read by immunoSEQ multiplex PCR, and TCRdb kept only the in-frame ones, dropping some. The sample shows tens of thousands of clones, approximately 94% of them seen only once. The sample here was CD4+ or CD8+ T cells sorted from blood, taken in a trial of the OX40 agonist ivuxolimab. Receptors were obtained from an adult with an advanced solid tumor such as melanoma, head and neck, liver or kidney cancer.

The V and J genes are TRBV7-9 and TRBJ2-7; a weak D match, TRBD2 (5 bases). V was shortened by 7 bases and J by 7 bases, with 20 bases between the two germline ends. The germline CDR1 and CDR2 sequences are SEHNR and FQNEAQ (reference sequence). This CDR3 is 14 amino acids long. CDR3 sequence reads: CASNPLLAQREQYF. CDR3 nucleotide sequence: TGTGCCAGCAACCCCCTGTTAGCGCAGAGAGAGCAGTACTTC. The full variable domain, completed using reference TRBV7-9 and TRBJ2-7, is DTGVSQNPRHKITKRGQNVTFRCDPISEHNRLYWYRQTLGQGPEFLTYFQNEAQLEKSRLLSDRFSAERPKGSFSTLEIQRTEQGDSAMYLCASNPLLAQREQYFGPGTRLTVT.

The V gene is TRBV30, the J gene TRBJ1-3; D not certain. The CDR3 has 18 amino acids. CDR1 GTSNPN and CDR2 SVGIG come from the germline V gene (reference sequence). V shed 0 bases and J shed 0 bases, with 18 bases lying between them. The CDR3 loop is CAWSVWRGVFHSGNTIYF. The CDR3 nucleotides are TGTGCCTGGAGTGTATGGCGCGGGGTTTTTCACTCTGGAAACACCATATATTTT.

This clone was seen just once. This sequence joins TRBV6-5 and TRBJ2-2; the match to TRBD1 covers 7 bases. V lost 0 bases, J lost 6 bases, and 4 bases stayed unmatched. CDR3 length: 15 amino acids. Germline V gene data show CDR1 as MNHEY and CDR2 as SVGAGI. CDR3 DNA: TGTGCCAGCAGTTACTCAGGGACAGTTGCCGGGGAGCTGTTTTTT. It translates to CASSYSGTVAGELFF.

This chain uses TRBV15 with TRBJ1-2, with TRBD1 identical over 10 bases. This CDR3 is built from 16 residues. In germline, CDR1 is LNHNV, CDR2 YYDKDF (reference sequence). The J segment lost 3 bases and the V segment lost 1 base, leaving 5 bases of the junction unmatched. CDR3 in amino acids: CATSRATGGLDYGYTF. In DNA, the CDR3 is TGTGCCACCAGCAGAGCGACAGGGGGCTTAGACTATGGCTACACCTTC.

V usage is TRBV6-5 and J usage is TRBJ2-1, with TRBD2 matching over 12 bases. V shed 6 bases and J 0 bases; nucleotides not matched to a gene: 0. The length of the CDR3 is 15 residues. Germline CDR1 is MNHEY and CDR2 is SVGAGI. CDR3 residues: CASRTSGSSYNEQFF. Written as DNA, the CDR3 is TGTGCCAGCAGGACTAGCGGGAGCTCCTACAATGAGCAGTTCTTC.